The 21 T cell receptor beta chains below all came from one sample that was sequenced in a study of CD8+ T cells in alopecia areata. Stated treatment: oral pan-JAK inhibitor, 5-10 mg twice daily. Extraction of RNA preceded its reverse transcription into cDNA, which served as the sequencing template. This table comes from immunoSEQ multiplex PCR, and its TCRdb copy is limited to in-frame clones, with some not included. The table lists under 110,000 clones, roughly 56% of them singletons. This specimen was CD8+ T cells sorted from blood, taken between weeks 55 and 65, from a patient treated with tofacitinib. These receptors originate from a human donor with alopecia areata.

The chain has TRBV2 and TRBJ2-7; 9 nucleotides match TRBD1. The germline CDR1 and CDR2 sequences are SNHLY and FYNNEI. The CDR3 consists of 16 residues. Trimming cost V 1 base and J 5 bases; bases outside gene matches: 9. CDR3 residues: CASSEGLGTGSNEQYF. The CDR3 nucleotides are TGTGCCAGCAGTGAAGGCCTCGGGACAGGGTCGAACGAGCAGTACTTC.

The V gene is TRBV7-2, the J gene TRBJ2-3; D tentatively fits TRBD1 or TRBD2 (5 bases each). Trimming stripped 6 bases from V and 1 base from J, with 14 bases between. Germline V gene sequence: CDR1 SGHTA, CDR2 FQGNSA. The CDR3 has 15 amino acids. The CDR3 here is CASRIGASGTDTQYF. DNA of the CDR3: TGTGCCAGCAGAATCGGGGCGTCCGGCACAGATACGCAGTATTTT. Drawing the rest from reference TRBV7-2 and TRBJ2-3, the complete variable domain is GAGVSQSPSNKVTEKGKDVELRCDPISGHTALYWYRQSLGQGLEFLIYFQGNSAPDKSGLPSDRFSAERTGGSVSTLTIQRTQQEDSAVYLCASRIGASGTDTQYFGPGTRLTVL.

The chain couples TRBV5-8 to TRBJ2-3; maybe TRBD2 (5 bases). This CDR3 is built from 16 residues. V lost 0 bases and J lost 2, with 13 bases in between. CDR1 and CDR2 from the germline V gene are SGHTS and YDEGEE. The CDR3 region has the DNA TGTGCCAGCAGCTTGGAGCCGCCACTAGACACAGATACGCAGTATTTT. The encoded protein is CASSLEPPLDTDTQYF. The full variable domain, with the rest looked up from reference TRBV5-8 and TRBJ2-3, is EAGVTQSPTHLIKTRGQQATLRCSPISGHTSVYWYQQALGLGLQFLLWYDEGEERNRGNFPPRFSGRQFPNYSSELNVNALELEDSALYLCASSLEPPLDTDTQYFGPGTRLTVL.

The chain has TRBV7-9 and TRBJ1-4; D might be TRBD1 (5 bases). This CDR3 region has 15 residues. Germline CDR1 is SEHNR and CDR2 is FQNEAQ (reference sequence). With 5 bases removed from V and 3 bases from J, the gap between germline ends came to 13 bases. The CDR3 protein is CASSPSTASNEKLFF. The CDR3 region has the DNA TGTGCCAGCAGCCCATCGACAGCCTCTAATGAAAAACTGTTTTTT.

This clone occurred a few times. This chain connects TRBV11-2 to TRBJ2-1, with 9 bases matching TRBD2. The length of the CDR3 is 15 residues. Germline CDR1 is SGHAT and CDR2 is FQNNGV. V shed 1 base and J 5 bases; nucleotides not matched to a gene: 3. Written as DNA, the CDR3 is TGTGCCAGCAGCTTAGGACTAGCGGCTCACAATGAGCAGTTCTTC. Amino acids: CASSLGLAAHNEQFF. The variable domain in full, completed from reference TRBV11-2 and TRBJ2-1, reads EAGVAQSPRYKIIEKRQSVAFWCNPISGHATLYWYQQILGQGPKLLIQFQNNGVVDDSQLPKDRFSAERLKGVDSTLKIQPAKLEDSAVYLCASSLGLAAHNEQFFGPGTRLTVL.

The chain is built from TRBV6-1 and TRBJ2-4; D might be TRBD2 (6 bases). Trimming removed 7 bases at V and 6 bases at J, with 19 bases between. The germline gives CDR1 MNHNS, CDR2 SASEGT. The CDR3 is 15 residues long. The DNA for the CDR3 is TGTGCCAGCATTAAGTTGGGATCCGGGGGAAACATTCAGTACTTC. The encoded protein is CASIKLGSGGNIQYF.

This clone was observed a handful of times. The chain joins TRBV14 to TRBJ1-1, with D unresolved. The CDR3 spans 18 residues. V lost 2 bases to trimming and J lost 1 base, with 20 bases between them. The V gene's germline CDR1 is SGHDN and CDR2 FVKESK. Here the CDR3 DNA reads TGTGCCAGCAGCCAACTTAAAGACTACCCTTTACCGAACACTGAAGCTTTCTTT. Its protein product is CASSQLKDYPLPNTEAFF.

The chain carries TRBV27 and TRBJ1-2; 7 bases are a match to TRBD1. The CDR3 is 15 amino acids. Germline CDR1 is MNHEY and CDR2 is SMNVEV (reference sequence). After removal of 4 bases from V and 4 bases from J, the junction contained 9 bases not matched to a gene. As DNA, the CDR3 is TGTGCCAGCAGTTCCTACAGGGGTAGGGTCTATGGCTACACCTTC. This encodes CASSSYRGRVYGYTF.

As to this clone: The junction and the germline gene differ at one end; a read error may be behind it. The DNA for the CDR3 is TGTGCCACCAGCCGGGACGGACAGAAAAACTTT. It encodes CATSRDGQKNF. The chain links TRBV15 to TRBJ1-6; maybe TRBD1 (6 bases). The CDR3 is 11 residues long. From germline, CDR1 is LNHNV and CDR2 YYDKDF (reference sequence).

This clone occurred a few times. The rearrangement joins TRBV6-5 to TRBJ1-2; D unresolved. CDR1 MNHEY and CDR2 SVGAGI come from the germline V gene. V lost 4 bases to trimming and J lost 8 bases, with 8 bases between them. CDR3 size: 11 residues. This CDR3 is CASSSSRGYTF. Written as DNA, the CDR3 is TGTGCCAGCAGTTCCTCTAGGGGCTACACCTTC.

In the case of this clone: At one of its ends the junction is not consistent with the germline gene, which may arise from a read error. The DNA of the CDR3 is TGTACCAGCAGTTGGCGGGGAGGGCGCACAGATACGCAGTATTTT. Its protein is CTSSWRGGRTDTQYF. The chain recombines TRBV6-6 with TRBJ2-3, with TRBD2 identical over 7 bases. This CDR3 contains 15 residues. Germline assignment: CDR1 MNHNY and CDR2 SVGAGI (reference sequence).

This chain connects TRBV5-6 to TRBJ2-1; either TRBD1 or TRBD2 may supply D (5 bases each). V lost 4 bases and J lost 2, with 10 bases in between. CDR1 and CDR2 (germline): SGHDT, YYEEEE. The CDR3 runs to 14 residues. The CDR3 sequence: CASSTGTPYNEQFF. CDR3 coding DNA: TGTGCCAGCAGCACCGGGACGCCCTACAATGAGCAGTTCTTC.

The CDR3 here is CASSSASGGPRTDTQYF. As DNA, the CDR3 is TGTGCCAGCAGCTCCGCTAGCGGGGGCCCTCGCACAGATACGCAGTATTTT. This chain joins TRBV5-4 and TRBJ2-3, with 10 nucleotides matching TRBD2. The CDR3 is 17 amino acids. The V gene end was trimmed by 3 bases and the J gene end by 1 base; junction bases not matched to a gene: 8. In germline, CDR1 is SGHNT, CDR2 YYREEE (reference sequence).

The CDR3 DNA reads TGTGCCAGTAGTCCTGGGACGGACTTCTACGAGCAGTACTTC. This encodes CASSPGTDFYEQYF. The V and J genes are TRBV19 and TRBJ2-7; D could derive from TRBD1 or TRBD2 (5 bases each). This CDR3 contains 14 residues. Germline V gene data show CDR1 as LNHDA and CDR2 as SQIVND (reference sequence). The V and J ends lost 5 bases and 3 bases respectively, with 14 bases between them. The full variable domain, its missing parts supplied by reference TRBV19 and TRBJ2-7, is DGGITQSPKYLFRKEGQNVTLSCEQNLNHDAMYWYRQDPGQGLRLIYYSQIVNDFQKGDIAEGYSVSREKKESFPLTVTSAQKNPTAFYLCASSPGTDFYEQYFGPGTRLTVT.

In nucleotides, the CDR3 is TGTGCCAGCAAACAGGAGTCAGGAAACTATGGCTACACCTTC. Translating gives CASKQESGNYGYTF. The chain uses TRBV6-5 and TRBJ1-2; D is perhaps TRBD1 (5 bases). This CDR3 is built from 14 residues. V lost 7 bases, J lost 2 bases, and 14 bases lay in between. CDR1 is MNHEY and CDR2 is SVGAGI in the germline V gene.

The chain recombines TRBV6-5 with TRBJ2-1; 8 bases are a match to TRBD1. This CDR3 region has 15 residues. CDR1 and CDR2 from the germline V gene are MNHEY and SVGAGI. Trimming took 0 bases from V and 3 from J; bases not matched to a gene: 1. CDR3 sequence (DNA): TGTGCCAGCAGTTACTCCGGGACAGGCTACAATGAGCAGTTCTTC. Translation: CASSYSGTGYNEQFF.

V and J are TRBV5-6 and TRBJ1-1; D uncertain. The CDR3 is 12 amino acids. Trimming took 3 bases from V and 5 from J, leaving 8 bases between them. Per the germline V gene, CDR1 is SGHDT and CDR2 is YYEEEE. The chain's CDR3 is CASSSGSTEAFF. CDR3 DNA sequence: TGTGCCAGCAGCTCGGGGAGTACTGAAGCTTTCTTT.

This sequence joins TRBV6-5 and TRBJ2-1, with 11 positions matching TRBD2. CDR1 and CDR2 from the germline V gene are MNHEY and SVGAGI. The CDR3 consists of 16 residues. Losses at the gene ends were 2 bases for V and 9 bases for J; bases not matched to a gene: 9. The CDR3 region has the DNA TGTGCCAGCAGTTACAACATAGCGGGGGGGCCCGGTGAGCAGTTCTTC. Protein sequence: CASSYNIAGGPGEQFF.

The sample holds a few counts of this clone. The chain combines TRBV27 with TRBJ2-7; 7 bases line up with TRBD2. This CDR3 contains 16 residues. Trimming at V came to 4 bases and at J to 4 bases, leaving 13 bases not matched to a gene. The germline V gene encodes CDR1 MNHEY and CDR2 SMNVEV (reference sequence). The CDR3 spells CASSYGHHDGGYEQYF. The DNA of the CDR3 is TGTGCCAGCAGTTACGGCCACCACGACGGGGGGTACGAGCAGTACTTC.

This clone has just a few counts. The V gene is TRBV27, the J gene TRBJ2-2; D gene ambiguous. V lost 6 bases to trimming and J lost 1 base, with 9 bases between them. The germline V gene has CDR1 MNHEY and CDR2 SMNVEV (reference sequence). This CDR3 has 14 residues. The DNA of the CDR3 is TGTGCCAGCAGCCCCCTAGGGAACACCGGGGAGCTGTTTTTT. This encodes CASSPLGNTGELFF.

The gene calls are TRBV14 and TRBJ2-5; D remains unclear. This CDR3 has 15 amino acids. V gave up 4 bases and J gave up 1 base, with 13 bases separating them. Germline values: CDR1 SGHDN, CDR2 FVKESK. For the CDR3, the DNA is TGTGCCAGCAGCCCTCGAGCCAGTCGCCAAGAGACCCAGTACTTC. It codes for CASSPRASRQETQYF.